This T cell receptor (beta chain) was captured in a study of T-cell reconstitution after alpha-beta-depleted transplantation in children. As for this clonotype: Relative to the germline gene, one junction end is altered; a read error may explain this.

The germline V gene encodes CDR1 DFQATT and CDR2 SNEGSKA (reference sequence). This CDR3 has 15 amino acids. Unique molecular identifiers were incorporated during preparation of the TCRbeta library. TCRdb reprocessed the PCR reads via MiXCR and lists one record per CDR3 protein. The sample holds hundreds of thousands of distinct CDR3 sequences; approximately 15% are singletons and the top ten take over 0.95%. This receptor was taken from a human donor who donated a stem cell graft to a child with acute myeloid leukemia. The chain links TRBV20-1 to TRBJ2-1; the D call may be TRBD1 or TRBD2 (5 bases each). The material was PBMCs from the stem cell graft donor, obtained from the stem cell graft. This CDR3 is CSARLPSRGYSEQFF. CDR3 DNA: TGCAGTGCTAGACTCCCTTCCCGGGGCTACAGTGAGCAGTTCTTC.